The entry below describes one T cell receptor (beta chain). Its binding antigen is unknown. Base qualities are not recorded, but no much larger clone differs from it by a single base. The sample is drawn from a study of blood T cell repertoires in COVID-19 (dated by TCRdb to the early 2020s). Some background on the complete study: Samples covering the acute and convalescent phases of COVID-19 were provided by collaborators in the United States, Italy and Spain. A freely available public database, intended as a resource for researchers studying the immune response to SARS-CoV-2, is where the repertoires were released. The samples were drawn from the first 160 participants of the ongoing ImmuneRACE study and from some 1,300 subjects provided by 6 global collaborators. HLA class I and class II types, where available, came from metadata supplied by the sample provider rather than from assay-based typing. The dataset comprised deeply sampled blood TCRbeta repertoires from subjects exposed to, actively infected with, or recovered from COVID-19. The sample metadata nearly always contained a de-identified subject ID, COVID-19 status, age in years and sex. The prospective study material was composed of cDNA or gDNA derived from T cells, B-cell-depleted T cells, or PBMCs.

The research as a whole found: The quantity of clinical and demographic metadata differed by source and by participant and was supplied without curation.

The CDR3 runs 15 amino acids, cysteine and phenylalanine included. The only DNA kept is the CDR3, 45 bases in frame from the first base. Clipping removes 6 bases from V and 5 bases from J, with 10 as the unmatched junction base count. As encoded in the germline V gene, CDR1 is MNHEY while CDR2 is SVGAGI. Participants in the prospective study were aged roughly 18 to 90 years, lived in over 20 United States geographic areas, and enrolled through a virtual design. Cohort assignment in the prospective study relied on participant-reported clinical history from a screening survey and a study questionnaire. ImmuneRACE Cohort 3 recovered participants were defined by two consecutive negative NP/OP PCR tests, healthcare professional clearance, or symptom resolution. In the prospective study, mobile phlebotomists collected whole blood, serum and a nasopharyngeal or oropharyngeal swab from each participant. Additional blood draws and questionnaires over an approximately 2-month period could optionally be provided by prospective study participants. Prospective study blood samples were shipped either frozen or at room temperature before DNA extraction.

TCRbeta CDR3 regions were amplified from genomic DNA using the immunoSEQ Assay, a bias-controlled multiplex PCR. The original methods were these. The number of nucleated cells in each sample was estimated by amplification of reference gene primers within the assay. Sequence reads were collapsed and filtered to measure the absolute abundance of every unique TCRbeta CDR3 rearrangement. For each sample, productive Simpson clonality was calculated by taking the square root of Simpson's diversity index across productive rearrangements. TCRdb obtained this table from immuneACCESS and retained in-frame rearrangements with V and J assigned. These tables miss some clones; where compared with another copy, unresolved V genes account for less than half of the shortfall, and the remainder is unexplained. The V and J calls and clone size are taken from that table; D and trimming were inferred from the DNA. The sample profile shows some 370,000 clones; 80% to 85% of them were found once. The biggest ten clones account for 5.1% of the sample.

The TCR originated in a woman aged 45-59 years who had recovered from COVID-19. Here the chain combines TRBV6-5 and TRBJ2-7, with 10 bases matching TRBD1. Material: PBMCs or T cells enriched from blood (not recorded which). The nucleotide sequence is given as TGTGCCAGCAGCAGATCCGGGACAGGGGTCCACGAGCAGTACTTC. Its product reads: CASSRSGTGVHEQYF.